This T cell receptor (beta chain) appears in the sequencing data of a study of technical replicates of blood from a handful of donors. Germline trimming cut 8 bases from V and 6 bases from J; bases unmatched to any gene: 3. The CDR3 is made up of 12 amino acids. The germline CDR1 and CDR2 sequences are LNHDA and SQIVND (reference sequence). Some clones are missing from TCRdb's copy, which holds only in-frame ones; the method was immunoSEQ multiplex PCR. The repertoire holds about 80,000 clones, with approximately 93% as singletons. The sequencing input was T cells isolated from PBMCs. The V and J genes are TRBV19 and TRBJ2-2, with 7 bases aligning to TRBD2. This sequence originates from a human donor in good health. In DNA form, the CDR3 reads TGTGCCAGTGATGGGGGGGCCGGGGAGCTGTTTTTT. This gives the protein CASDGGAGELFF.